This T cell receptor beta chain was profiled in a study of control samples from healthy donors and cancer patients. CDR3 size: 13 residues. Looked up from germline, CDR1 is SGHNT and CDR2 is YYREEE (reference sequence). V lost 4 bases and J 2 bases, leaving 10 bases between the germline ends. Some clones are missing from TCRdb's copy, which holds only in-frame ones; the method was immunoSEQ multiplex PCR. The repertoire holds tens of thousands of clones, 89% seen once, with roughly 6.9% in the top ten. The chain couples TRBV5-4 to TRBJ2-7; D ambiguous. This clonotype was obtained from a man aged 50 to 60 in good health. Sequencing was carried out using blood. In nucleotides, the CDR3 is TGTGCCAGCAGCGATAACTTCCCCTACGAGCAGTACTTC. Residues: CASSDNFPYEQYF.